What follows are 5 T cell receptor beta chains derived from one specimen sequenced in a study of control samples from healthy donors and cancer patients. The data were produced by immunoSEQ multiplex PCR, yet TCRdb's version contains in-frame clones alone and is incomplete. The sample contains about 160,000 clones, approximately 93% of which appear only once. The sample was blood. Receptors were obtained from a woman aged 40 to 49 in good health.

This chain uses TRBV4-1 with TRBJ1-1; 9 nucleotides agree with TRBD1. Germline V CDR1 and CDR2: MGHRA, YSYEKL. After removal of 8 bases from V and 1 base from J, the junction contained 11 bases not matched to a gene. CDR3 length: 16 residues. DNA for the CDR3: TGCGCCAGCGGACCCACAGGGGGCGCCGGGAACACTGAAGCTTTCTTT. It translates to CASGPTGGAGNTEAFF.

This clone was detected only once. The chain uses TRBV7-2 and TRBJ1-6; unclear D gene. The ends were cut back, 3 bases at V and 7 bases at J, with 7 bases in the middle. Germline-derived CDR1 and CDR2 are SGHTA and FQGNSA. The CDR3 spans 13 residues. The DNA for the CDR3 is TGTGCCAGCAGCTTGGAGAGGAATTCACCCCTCCACTTT. It encodes CASSLERNSPLHF. The complete variable domain, with remaining parts taken from reference TRBV7-2 and TRBJ1-6, reads GAGVSQSPSNKVTEKGKDVELRCDPISGHTALYWYRQSLGQGLEFLIYFQGNSAPDKSGLPSDRFSAERTGGSVSTLTIQRTQQEDSAVYLCASSLERNSPLHFGNGTRLTVT.

The chain combines TRBV14 with TRBJ1-1; TRBD1 agrees at 8 bases. The V segment lost 4 bases and the J segment 7 bases; nucleotides outside the gene matches: 2. Germline loops: CDR1 SGHDN, CDR2 FVKESK. The CDR3 extends over 12 amino acids. The CDR3 spells CASSLGQGEAFF. As DNA, the CDR3 is TGTGCCAGCAGCCTCGGACAGGGTGAAGCTTTCTTT.

J is TRBJ2-3 and V is TRBV7-2; D is uncertain. This CDR3 has 14 amino acids. V was pared by 2 bases and J by 2 bases, with 8 bases between. Germline V gene lookup returns CDR1 SGHTA and CDR2 FQGNSA. The CDR3 nucleotides are TGTGCCAGCAGCTTACGATTCCTCACAGATACGCAGTATTTT. This translates into CASSLRFLTDTQYF.

The V gene is TRBV19, the J gene TRBJ2-7; no reliable D call. Germline CDR1 reads LNHDA; CDR2 reads SQIVND (reference sequence). Trimming cost V 6 bases and J 4 bases, with 10 bases left between them. The CDR3 loop spans 12 amino acids. The CDR3 loop is CASSPRGYEQYF. The CDR3 DNA reads as TGTGCCAGTAGCCCGAGAGGTTACGAGCAGTACTTC.